This TCR beta chain is from a study of vaccination and CD4 T cells after COVID-19. Study summary: Post-COVID sampling occurred a median approximately 93 days after diagnosis (range 35 to 161). Stimulation of cells relied on overlapping spike peptides derived from SARS-CoV-2, HCoV-NL63, HCoV-OC43 and HCoV-229E.

Regarding treatment: approximately nine-day PBMC culture with coronavirus spike peptide pools or control peptides (ViraFEST assay). The unexposed donor's CD4+ T cells were collected before the COVID-19 pandemic (2011-2018). The ends lost 5 bases at V and 6 bases at J; junction bases unmatched: 5. The CDR3 runs 14 residues. With the Oncomine TCR Beta short-read assay, DNA from cultured CD4+ T cells was sequenced. Scientists extracted genomic DNA from CD4+ T cells grown in culture. TCRdb reprocessed the PCR reads with MiXCR, giving one entry per CDR3 protein. The sample has approximately 7,200 distinct CDR3 sequences; about two fifths are singletons. Details on this clonotype: Its antigen is still unknown.

V gene TRBV12-3 or TRBV12-4 combines with J gene TRBJ1-5, with 9 bases matching TRBD1. Source material: CD4+ T cells from blood, cultured in vitro. This TCR came from a human donor in good health. CDR3 sequence: CASSPGTGSQPQHF. The CDR3 region has the DNA TGTGCCAGCAGTCCCGGGACAGGGAGTCAGCCCCAGCATTTT.